The sequence of this TCR beta chain was determined in a study of T-cell memory formation after mild COVID-19. Study background: Clusters of TCRs were largely donor specific.

Amplification by 5'RACE using constant-segment primers produced TCR alpha and TCR beta cDNA libraries that carried sample barcodes and UMIs. TCRdb itself ran the 5' RACE reads through MiXCR, one entry per CDR3 protein. Of under 550,000 distinct CDR3 sequences listed, roughly 18% are singletons. Germline V lookup: CDR1 ENHRY, CDR2 SYGVKD. CDR3 length: 18 amino acids. Trimming at V came to 2 bases and at J to 3 bases, leaving 15 bases not matched to a gene. The chain recombines TRBV10-3 with TRBJ2-7, with 8 bases that match TRBD1. Sequences were obtained from PBMCs or a T cell subset sorted from them (not recorded which). This receptor was obtained from a man aged 18 to 29 who had mild COVID-19 (a few samples of this study predate the infection). Cell type and time point are not known. The CDR3 spells CAISEPSPRDRGLYEQYF. DNA for the CDR3: TGTGCCATCAGTGAGCCGAGCCCCCGCGACAGGGGACTCTACGAGCAGTACTTC.